This passage covers 5 T cell receptor beta chains from one sample sequenced in a study of T cells in women clearing cervical HPV infection. Here immunoSEQ multiplex PCR was the method, and the copy in TCRdb shows in-frame clones only, minus some. In total, the table holds fewer than 30,000 clones. Sample: blood buffy coat. These receptors originate from a woman aged 18 to 75 with a cervical HPV16 infection that either progressed to CIN3+ or cleared (not recorded which).

CDR3 amino acids: CASSTVPGQGMNTEAFF. The sequenced CDR3 bases are TGTGCCAGCTCCACCGTCCCGGGACAGGGAATGAACACTGAA. The chain recombines TRBV18 with TRBJ1-1; 9 bases agree with TRBD1. The observed sequence ends 3 residues before the CDR3 terminus, with the missing tail filled in from the germline J gene. The trim removed 6 bases at V and 0 bases at J, leaving 11 bases unmatched. CDR1 and CDR2 from the germline V gene are KGHSH and LQKENI. The CDR3 spans 17 residues.

A remark on this clone: The read halts 3 residues ahead of the CDR3 end, with the missing end drawn from the germline J gene. The chain is built from TRBV19 and TRBJ2-1; 10 bases are shared with TRBD2. The CDR3 is 16 amino acids. J lost 2 bases, V lost 2 bases, and 3 bases had no gene match. Germline CDR1 LNHDA, CDR2 SQIVND (reference sequence). The DNA read from the CDR3 is TGTGCCAGTAGTATACGGACTAGCGGCACCTACAATGAG. As protein: CASSIRTSGTYNE. The complete CDR3 reads CASSIRTSGTYNEQFF.

Concerning this clone itself: The observed sequence ends 3 residues before the CDR3 terminus, with the missing tail filled in from the germline J gene. This chain links TRBV18 with TRBJ1-6; D gene ambiguous. The CDR3 runs to 14 residues. Trimming took 4 bases from V and 7 from J, leaving 11 bases between them. CDR1 is KGHSH, CDR2 LQKENI, per germline. CDR3 DNA (partial): TGTGCCAGCTCACTAACAGTGCCCAATTCACCC. Residues: CASSLTVPNSP. The CDR3 reads in full as CASSLTVPNSPLHF.

Remarks on this clone: The read ends 3 residues before the CDR3 terminus; that terminus is restored from the germline J gene. This chain joins TRBV7-9 and TRBJ2-3; 10 positions agree with TRBD1. CDR3 length equals 15 residues. Germline CDR1 and CDR2: SEHNR and FQNEAQ (reference sequence). The CDR3 sequence is CASSPDRGQVGTQYF. The CDR3 bases that were read are TGTGCCAGCAGCCCAGACAGGGGGCAGGTCGGAACG.

On this clone: Read data end 3 residues before the CDR3 end; the end is taken from the germline J gene. This chain links TRBV19 with TRBJ1-2; D not certain. The CDR3 runs 15 residues. Germline assignment: CDR1 LNHDA and CDR2 SQIVND (reference sequence). The covered CDR3 bases are TGTGCCAGTAGTAAGGAAGCGGGAGGGCCGCACGAC. Amino acids: CASSKEAGGPHD. The complete CDR3 sequence is CASSKEAGGPHDYTF.